This is a list of T cell receptor beta chains from one sample in a study of blood T cells in healthy people across ages. TCRdb itself ran the 5' RACE reads through MiXCR, one entry per CDR3 protein. The sample lists roughly 700,000 distinct CDR3 sequences, approximately 30% seen once, with about 16% in the top ten. The sample comprised blood. The receptors were sampled from a woman older than 75 in good health. CDR3s include the opening cysteine and the closing phenylalanine or tryptophan. D genes are given only for firm matches. A row's size may be missing; if present it is once, few, many or a size class.

V: TRBV30; J: TRBJ1-4; D: .; size: few; CDR3: CAWSSQGYEKLFF; DNA: TGTGCCTGGAGTTCCCAGGGGTATGAAAAACTGTTTTTT
V: TRBV29-1; J: TRBJ2-5; D: TRBD1; size: many; CDR3: CSVEFGSGGETQYF; DNA: TGCAGCGTTGAATTCGGCTCAGGGGGAGAGACCCAGTACTTC
V: TRBV30; J: TRBJ2-3; D: .; size: many; CDR3: CAWSVGSRDTDTQYF; DNA: TGTGCCTGGAGTGTAGGTAGCAGGGATACAGATACGCAGTATTTT
V: TRBV29-1; J: TRBJ2-1; D: .; size: .; CDR3: CSLTTSPYNEQFF; DNA: TGCAGCCTAACTACTAGTCCTTACAATGAGCAGTTCTTC
V: TRBV19; J: TRBJ2-2; D: TRBD1; size: .; CDR3: CASTPDRPANTGELFF; DNA: TGTGCCAGTACCCCGGACAGGCCAGCGAACACCGGGGAGCTGTTTTTT
V: TRBV5-5; J: TRBJ1-4; D: .; size: few; CDR3: CASSLAWVRGFEKLFF; DNA: TGTGCCAGCAGCTTGGCCTGGGTCAGGGGATTTGAAAAACTGTTTTTT
V: TRBV28; J: TRBJ1-2; D: TRBD1; size: .; CDR3: CAIIDGTGGGYGYTF; DNA: TGTGCCATCATAGATGGGACAGGGGGCGGCTATGGCTACACCTTC
V: TRBV20-1; J: TRBJ2-1; D: TRBD2; size: many; CDR3: CSARRRGGHEQFF; DNA: TGCAGTGCTCGAAGGCGGGGGGGGCATGAGCAGTTCTTC
V: TRBV20-1; J: TRBJ1-2; D: .; size: many; CDR3: CSARGRANYGYTF; DNA: TGCAGTGCTAGAGGCAGGGCTAACTATGGCTACACCTTC
V: TRBV10-3; J: TRBJ1-5; D: TRBD1; size: .; CDR3: CAISSQGDGNQPQHF; DNA: TGTGCCATCAGTTCACAGGGGGATGGCAATCAGCCCCAGCATTTT
V: TRBV4-2; J: TRBJ2-1; D: .; size: many; CDR3: CASSLAIDIQQFF; DNA: TGTGCCAGCAGCCTAGCCATCGACATTCAGCAGTTCTTC
V: TRBV28; J: TRBJ1-1; D: .; size: .; CDR3: CASSLGDYRRTEAFF; DNA: TGTGCCAGCAGTTTGGGGGACTACAGGCGGACTGAAGCTTTCTTT
V: TRBV5-1; J: TRBJ2-7; D: TRBD2; size: many; CDR3: CASSWALAGLGYEQYF; DNA: TGCGCCAGCAGCTGGGCCCTAGCGGGGTTAGGCTACGAGCAGTACTTC
V: TRBV20-1; J: TRBJ2-7; D: .; size: .; CDR3: CSPNEQYF; DNA: TGCAGTCCGAACGAGCAGTACTTC
V: TRBV15; J: TRBJ1-4; D: .; size: many; CDR3: CATSRGGLSNEKLFF; DNA: TGTGCCACCAGCAGAGGTGGACTGAGTAATGAAAAACTGTTTTTT
V: TRBV20-1; J: TRBJ2-5; D: TRBD2; size: few; CDR3: CSAEIPGLVTETQYF; DNA: TGCAGTGCTGAGATCCCGGGACTAGTCACAGAGACCCAGTACTTC
V: TRBV4-1; J: TRBJ1-2; D: .; size: .; CDR3: CASSQGSSFGYGYTF; DNA: TGCGCCAGCAGCCAAGGTAGCAGTTTTGGCTATGGCTACACCTTC
V: TRBV5-1; J: TRBJ2-3; D: .; size: many; CDR3: CASSIDIFGGADTQYF; DNA: TGCGCCAGCAGCATCGACATCTTCGGCGGGGCAGATACGCAGTATTTT
V: TRBV5-1; J: TRBJ2-7; D: .; size: .; CDR3: CVSSLAGGQRVYEQYF; DNA: TGCGTCAGCAGCTTGGCCGGAGGACAGAGGGTTTACGAGCAGTACTTC
V: TRBV3-1; J: TRBJ1-6; D: .; size: many; CDR3: CASSQELLNSPLHF; DNA: TGTGCCAGCAGCCAAGAACTGTTAAATTCACCCCTCCACTTT
V: TRBV4-3; J: TRBJ2-7; D: TRBD2; size: many; CDR3: CASSQDFTSGGSYEQYF; DNA: TGCGCCAGCAGCCAAGATTTTACTAGCGGGGGTTCCTACGAGCAGTACTTC
V: TRBV20-1; J: TRBJ2-5; D: TRBD1; size: many; CDR3: CSAVGTGGRGTQYF; DNA: TGCAGTGCTGTCGGGACAGGGGGCAGGGGGACCCAGTACTTC
V: TRBV3-1; J: TRBJ2-2; D: .; size: .; CDR3: CASSQFVGGQANTGERFF; DNA: TGTGCCAGCAGCCAATTTGTCGGGGGGCAAGCGAACACCGGGGAGCGGTTTTTT
V: TRBV4-2; J: TRBJ2-1; D: .; size: many; CDR3: CASSQGLGGKMDEQFF; DNA: TGTGCCAGCAGCCAAGGCCTTGGAGGGAAGATGGATGAGCAGTTCTTC
V: TRBV18; J: TRBJ2-7; D: TRBD1; size: .; CDR3: CASSPQGASYEQYF; DNA: TGTGCCAGCTCACCCCAGGGGGCATCCTACGAGCAGTACTTC
V: TRBV5-4; J: TRBJ2-5; D: .; size: many; CDR3: CASSLPPRETQYF; DNA: TGTGCCAGCAGCTTGCCGCCGCGGGAGACCCAGTACTTC
V: TRBV6-5; J: TRBJ2-7; D: TRBD1; size: few; CDR3: CASSYGRGGQATSYEQYF; DNA: TGTGCCAGCAGTTACGGTAGGGGCGGACAGGCGACCTCCTACGAGCAGTACTTC
V: TRBV7-2; J: TRBJ2-1; D: .; size: many; CDR3: CASSLSRGSNNEQFF; DNA: TGTGCCAGCAGCTTATCTCGTGGTAGCAACAATGAGCAGTTCTTC
V: TRBV11-2; J: TRBJ2-3; D: TRBD2; size: .; CDR3: CASSLSSGVSTDTQYF; DNA: TGTGCCAGCAGCTTATCCAGCGGGGTTAGCACAGATACGCAGTATTTT
V: TRBV15; J: TRBJ2-1; D: TRBD2; size: many; CDR3: CATSVPAGAGNSYNEQFF; DNA: TGTGCCACCAGCGTCCCAGCGGGGGCGGGTAACTCCTACAATGAGCAGTTCTTC
V: TRBV29-1; J: TRBJ2-7; D: .; size: many; CDR3: CSVEDRSGLYEQYF; DNA: TGCAGCGTTGAAGATAGAAGCGGATTATACGAGCAGTACTTC
V: TRBV5-1; J: TRBJ1-2; D: TRBD1; size: .; CDR3: CASSWEQGPSGYTF; DNA: TGCGCCAGCAGCTGGGAACAGGGGCCCTCCGGCTACACCTTC
V: TRBV4-1; J: TRBJ2-2; D: .; size: .; CDR3: CASSQEGGPWAGELFF; DNA: TGCGCCAGCAGCCAAGAAGGGGGGCCTTGGGCCGGGGAGCTGTTTTTT
V: TRBV20-1; J: TRBJ2-5; D: .; size: many; CDR3: CSALPGETQYF; DNA: TGCAGTGCGTTACCAGGGGAGACCCAGTACTTC
V: TRBV28; J: TRBJ2-7; D: TRBD2; size: many; CDR3: CASSLPGSGGADEQYF; DNA: TGTGCCAGCAGTTTGCCAGGTAGCGGGGGGGCCGACGAGCAGTACTTC
V: TRBV5-1; J: TRBJ2-5; D: TRBD1; size: few; CDR3: CASSTGQGRGQETQYF; DNA: TGCGCCAGCAGCACCGGACAGGGAAGGGGCCAAGAGACCCAGTACTTC
V: TRBV5-4; J: TRBJ2-1; D: .; size: few; CDR3: CASTLDRNNEQFF; DNA: TGTGCCAGCACCCTGGACAGAAACAATGAGCAGTTCTTC
V: TRBV6-5; J: TRBJ1-6; D: TRBD1; size: many; CDR3: CASSPRQGLNSPLHF; DNA: TGTGCCAGCAGTCCCCGACAGGGACTTAATTCACCCCTCCACTTT
V: TRBV28; J: TRBJ2-7; D: .; size: many; CDR3: CATGAGNPHEQYF; DNA: TGTGCGACCGGGGCAGGGAATCCCCACGAGCAGTACTTC
V: TRBV15; J: TRBJ2-4; D: TRBD1; size: many; CDR3: CATSRATGGNIQYF; DNA: TGTGCCACCAGCAGGGCTACAGGGGGCAACATTCAGTACTTC
V: TRBV5-1; J: TRBJ2-2; D: TRBD2; size: .; CDR3: CASSLDQRGSGELFF; DNA: TGCGCCAGCAGCTTGGACCAGCGGGGGTCCGGGGAGCTGTTTTTT
V: TRBV11-2; J: TRBJ1-1; D: .; size: few; CDR3: CASSHSSGRTEAFF; DNA: TGTGCCAGCAGCCACTCGAGTGGTAGAACTGAAGCTTTCTTT
V: TRBV10-3; J: TRBJ2-1; D: TRBD2; size: few; CDR3: CAISDPGLARSHNEQFF; DNA: TGTGCCATCAGTGACCCGGGACTAGCCCGATCCCACAATGAGCAGTTCTTC
V: TRBV13; J: TRBJ2-7; D: .; size: .; CDR3: CASSPERGNEQYF; DNA: TGTGCCAGCAGCCCTGAAAGGGGAAACGAGCAGTACTTC
V: TRBV5-1; J: TRBJ2-1; D: .; size: many; CDR3: CASSWGTRSEDEQFF; DNA: TGCGCCAGCAGCTGGGGGACTCGATCAGAGGATGAGCAGTTCTTC
V: TRBV20-1; J: TRBJ2-5; D: .; size: many; CDR3: CSAGGGTGTRQETQYF; DNA: TGCAGTGCTGGGGGAGGGACCGGGACAAGACAAGAGACCCAGTACTTC